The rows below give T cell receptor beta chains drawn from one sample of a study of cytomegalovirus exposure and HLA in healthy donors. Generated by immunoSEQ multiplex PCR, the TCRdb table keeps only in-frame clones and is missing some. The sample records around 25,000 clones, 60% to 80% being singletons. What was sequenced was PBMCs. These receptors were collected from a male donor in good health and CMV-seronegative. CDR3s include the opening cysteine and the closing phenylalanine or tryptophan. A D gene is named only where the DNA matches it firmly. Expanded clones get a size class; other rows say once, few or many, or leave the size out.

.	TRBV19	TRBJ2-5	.	TGTGCCAGTAGCCGAGAGGACTTAACGGAGACCCAGTACTTC	CASSREDLTETQYF
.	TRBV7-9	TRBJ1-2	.	TGTGCCAGCAGCCCCTCTTATGGTGACATGGGAGGCGGTGGTTATGGCTACACCTTC	CASSPSYGDMGGGGYGYTF
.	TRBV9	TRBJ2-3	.	TGTGCCAGCAGCGTAGCTCTCGCGGCTACAGATACGCAGTATTTT	CASSVALAATDTQYF
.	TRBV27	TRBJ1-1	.	TGTGCCAGCACCAATAAAGCAGGATTTAACACTGAAGCTTTCTTT	CASTNKAGFNTEAFF
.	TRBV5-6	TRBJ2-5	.	TGTGCCAGCAGCTTGGGTTCCGGACTCATTGAGACCCAGTACTTC	CASSLGSGLIETQYF
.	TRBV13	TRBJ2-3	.	TGTGCCAGCAGCTCTACACAGACAAACGGCGCAGATACGCAGTATTTT	CASSSTQTNGADTQYF
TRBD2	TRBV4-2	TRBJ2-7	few	TGTGCCAGCAGCCAGGCGCTAGCGGGAGAAGGGGCTGTGTACGAGCAGTACTTC	CASSQALAGEGAVYEQYF
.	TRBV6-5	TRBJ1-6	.	TGTGCCAGCAGAACCCAGGGGATAAACTCACCCCTCCACTTT	CASRTQGINSPLHF
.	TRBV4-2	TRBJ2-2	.	TGTGCCAGCAGCCGAGAAACAGGGATGAACACCGGGGAGCTGTTTTTT	CASSRETGMNTGELFF
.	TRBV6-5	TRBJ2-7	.	TGTGCCAGCAGCCCAGGGGTCTCCTACGAGCAGTACTTC	CASSPGVSYEQYF
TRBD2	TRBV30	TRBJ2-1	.	TGTGCCTGGACCAAGCGGGATGACTCCTACAATGAGCAGTTCTTC	CAWTKRDDSYNEQFF
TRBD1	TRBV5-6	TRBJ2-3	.	TGTGCCAGCAGCTTCGGGACAGGGGGGCCAACAGATACGCAGTATTTT	CASSFGTGGPTDTQYF
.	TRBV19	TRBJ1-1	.	TGTGCCAGTAGTATCGACAGTATGAACACTGAAGCTTTCTTT	CASSIDSMNTEAFF
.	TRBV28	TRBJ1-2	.	TGTGCCAGCATTGGGGGGTGGGCAGGGTTAAGGTATGGCTACACCTTC	CASIGGWAGLRYGYTF
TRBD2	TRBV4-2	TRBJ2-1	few	TGTGCCAGCAGCCAAGATGAGACTAGCGGGTACAATGAGCAGTTCTTC	CASSQDETSGYNEQFF
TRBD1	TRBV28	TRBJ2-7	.	TGTGCCAGCAGTTTAAGACAGGGATACGAGCAGTACTTC	CASSLRQGYEQYF
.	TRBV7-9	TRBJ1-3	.	TGTGCCAGCAGCCCCGACAGCTCTGGAAACACCATATATTTT	CASSPDSSGNTIYF
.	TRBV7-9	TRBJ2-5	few	TGTGCCAGCAGCTTTTCGAGAGGGCGAGAGACCCAGTACTTC	CASSFSRGRETQYF
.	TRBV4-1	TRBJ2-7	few	TGCGCCAGCAGCCCGGGAGTGAGTTACGAGCAGTACTTC	CASSPGVSYEQYF
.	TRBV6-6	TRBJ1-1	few	TGTGCCAGCAGTTACCGGGGGTACACTGAAGCTTTCTTT	CASSYRGYTEAFF
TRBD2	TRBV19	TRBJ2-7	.	TGTGCCAGTAGTCCTCGGACTAGCGGGGCCTACGAGCAGTACTTC	CASSPRTSGAYEQYF
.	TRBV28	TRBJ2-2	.	TGTGCCAGCGGAGGGTACGGGGAGCTGTTTTTT	CASGGYGELFF
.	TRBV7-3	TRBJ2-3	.	TGTGCCAGCAGCTTAATGGGGGGGCAGGGGACCACCTATACGCAGTATTTT	CASSLMGGQGTTYTQYF
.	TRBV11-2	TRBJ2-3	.	TGTGCCAGCAGCCCCCTCTCCAGTCTGTATAACACAGATACGCAGTATTTT	CASSPLSSLYNTDTQYF
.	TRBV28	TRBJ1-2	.	TGTGCCAGCAGTTTTTATGAGAACCGAAACTACGGCTACACCTTC	CASSFYENRNYGYTF
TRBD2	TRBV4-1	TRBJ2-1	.	TGCGCCAGCAGCCAAGACGGACTAGCACGCAATGAGCAGTTCTTC	CASSQDGLARNEQFF
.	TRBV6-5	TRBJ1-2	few	TGTGCCAGCAGGCCGGGGGGCGTTGACTATGGCTACACCTTC	CASRPGGVDYGYTF
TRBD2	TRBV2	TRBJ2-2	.	TGTGCCAGCAGTGAAACGACTAGCGCCGGGGAGCTGTTTTTT	CASSETTSAGELFF
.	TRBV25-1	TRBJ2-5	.	TGTGCCAGCAGTGAATTTAAAGAGACCCAGTACTTC	CASSEFKETQYF
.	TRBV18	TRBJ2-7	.	TGTGCCAGCTCACAACAGGGACGCGGGCAGTACTTC	CASSQQGRGQYF
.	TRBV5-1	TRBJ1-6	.	TGCGCCAGCAGCTTGGGACAGGAGTCACCCCTCCACTTT	CASSLGQESPLHF
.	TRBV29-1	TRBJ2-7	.	TGCAGCGTTGAAGAGGGGGACAACCACGAGCAGTACTTC	CSVEEGDNHEQYF
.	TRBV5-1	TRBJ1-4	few	TGCGCCAGCAGCCAGGGTGGGGGCCATGAAAAACTGTTTTTT	CASSQGGGHEKLFF
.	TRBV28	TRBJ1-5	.	TGTGCCACCATTGGGGCGCCGGCGAATCAGCCCCAGCATTTT	CATIGAPANQPQHF
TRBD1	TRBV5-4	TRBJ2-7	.	TGTGCCAGCAGTAACCCCGGGACAGGGATCTACGAGCAGTACTTC	CASSNPGTGIYEQYF
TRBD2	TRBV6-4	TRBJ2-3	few	TGTGCCAGCAGTGAGGGACTAGCGGGAGATACGCAGTATTTT	CASSEGLAGDTQYF
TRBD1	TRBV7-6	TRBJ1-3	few	TGTGCCAGCAGCTTAGACCCTCCATCGACAGGGATCTCTGGAAACACCATATATTTT	CASSLDPPSTGISGNTIYF
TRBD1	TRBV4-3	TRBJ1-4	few	TGCGCCAGCAGCCAAAGGTTTGGACAGGGAGGGGAAAAACTGTTTTTT	CASSQRFGQGGEKLFF
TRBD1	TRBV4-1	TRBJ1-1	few	TGCGCCAGCAGCGACGGACAGGCGGCCACTGAAGCTTTCTTT	CASSDGQAATEAFF
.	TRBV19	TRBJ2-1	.	TGCGCCAGTAGTATCCCCGGAGTCTACAATGAGCAGTTCTTC	CASSIPGVYNEQFF
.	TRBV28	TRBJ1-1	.	TGTGCCAGCACCTTGGGCAATAAGGCTTTCTTT	CASTLGNKAFF
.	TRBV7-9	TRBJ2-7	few	TGTGCCAGCAGCTTAGTACGAGGTATCACCTACGAGCAGTACTTC	CASSLVRGITYEQYF
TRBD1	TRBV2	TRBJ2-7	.	TGTGCCAGCAGTGGAGATCTGACAGGGGGGGACCACTACGAGCAGTACTTC	CASSGDLTGGDHYEQYF
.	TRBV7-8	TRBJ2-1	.	TGTGCCAGCAGCTTAGCGGTCGGGAGATCCTACAATGAGCAGTTCTTC	CASSLAVGRSYNEQFF
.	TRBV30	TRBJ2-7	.	TGTGCCTGGAGCTCTACAGGGTACGAGCAGTACTTC	CAWSSTGYEQYF
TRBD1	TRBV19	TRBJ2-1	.	TGTGCCAGTAGTGGAACCCGGGACAGGGGCCATGAGCAGTTCTTC	CASSGTRDRGHEQFF
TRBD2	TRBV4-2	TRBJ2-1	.	TGTGCCAGCAGCCAAGACTTACTAGCGGGAGTTAGTTTGCGGAATGAGCAGTTCTTC	CASSQDLLAGVSLRNEQFF
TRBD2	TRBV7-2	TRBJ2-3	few	TGTGCCAGCAGCCCAAACGGGAGGGCGATAGATACGCAGTATTTT	CASSPNGRAIDTQYF
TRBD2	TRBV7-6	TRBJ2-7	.	TGTGCCAGCAGCTCCCCTGGGCGGGGGACCTACGAGCAGTACTTC	CASSSPGRGTYEQYF
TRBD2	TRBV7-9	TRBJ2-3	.	TGTGCCAGCAGCTTAGGAGGCGGGAGGGCCTGGGATACGCAGTATTTT	CASSLGGGRAWDTQYF
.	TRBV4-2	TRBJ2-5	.	TGTGCCAGCAGCCAAGTTTACTTCCAGGGCCTAATGGGAGAGACCCAGTACTTC	CASSQVYFQGLMGETQYF
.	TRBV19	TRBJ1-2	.	TGTGCCAGTACCAGGACGGGGAACTATGGCTACACCTTC	CASTRTGNYGYTF
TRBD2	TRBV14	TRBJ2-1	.	TGTGCCAGCAGCCCCGGACTAGCGGGGAGCTCCTACAATGAGCAGTTCTTC	CASSPGLAGSSYNEQFF